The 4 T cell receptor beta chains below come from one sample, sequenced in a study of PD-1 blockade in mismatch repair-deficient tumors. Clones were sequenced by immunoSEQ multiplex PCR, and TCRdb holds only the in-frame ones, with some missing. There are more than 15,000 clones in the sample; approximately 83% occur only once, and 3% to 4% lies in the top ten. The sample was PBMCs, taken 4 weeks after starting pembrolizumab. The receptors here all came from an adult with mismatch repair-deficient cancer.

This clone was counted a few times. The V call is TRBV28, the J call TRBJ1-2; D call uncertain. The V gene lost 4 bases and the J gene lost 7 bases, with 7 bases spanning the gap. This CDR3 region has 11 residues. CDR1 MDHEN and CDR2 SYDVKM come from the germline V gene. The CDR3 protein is CASSSTGGYTF. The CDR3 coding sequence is TGTGCCAGCAGTTCGACTGGTGGCTACACCTTC.

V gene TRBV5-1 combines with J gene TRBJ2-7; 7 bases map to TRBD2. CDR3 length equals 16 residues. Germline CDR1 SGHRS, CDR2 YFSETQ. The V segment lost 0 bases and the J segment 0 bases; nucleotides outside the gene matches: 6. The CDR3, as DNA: TGCGCCAGCAGCTTGGCCGGGACTACCTTCTCCTACGAGCAGTACTTC. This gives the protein CASSLAGTTFSYEQYF.

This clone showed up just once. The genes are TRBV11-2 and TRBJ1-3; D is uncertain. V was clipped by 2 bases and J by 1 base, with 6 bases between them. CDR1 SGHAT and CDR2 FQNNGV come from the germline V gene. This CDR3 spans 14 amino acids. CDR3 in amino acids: CASSLSQSGNTIYF. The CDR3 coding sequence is TGTGCCAGCAGCTTATCGCAGTCTGGAAACACCATATATTTT.

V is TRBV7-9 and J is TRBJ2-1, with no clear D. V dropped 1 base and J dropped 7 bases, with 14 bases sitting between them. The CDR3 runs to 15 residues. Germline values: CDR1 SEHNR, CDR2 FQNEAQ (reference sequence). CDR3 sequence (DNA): TGTGCCAGCAGCTTAGGCGGTAGAAGCTGGAATGAGCAGTTCTTC. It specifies CASSLGGRSWNEQFF.